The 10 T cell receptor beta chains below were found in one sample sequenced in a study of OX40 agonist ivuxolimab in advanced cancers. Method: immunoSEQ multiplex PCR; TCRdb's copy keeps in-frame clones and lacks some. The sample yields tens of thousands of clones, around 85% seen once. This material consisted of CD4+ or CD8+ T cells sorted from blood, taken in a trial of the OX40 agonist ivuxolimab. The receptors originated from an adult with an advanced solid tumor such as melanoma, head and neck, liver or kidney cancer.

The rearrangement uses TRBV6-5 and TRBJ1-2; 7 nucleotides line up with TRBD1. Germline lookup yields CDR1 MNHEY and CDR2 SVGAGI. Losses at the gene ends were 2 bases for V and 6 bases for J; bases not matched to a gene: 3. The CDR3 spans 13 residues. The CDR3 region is CASSYGGGNGYTF. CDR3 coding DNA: TGTGCCAGCAGTTACGGAGGGGGCAATGGCTACACCTTC.

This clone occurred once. The CDR3 is CASSFTLTGGAGNTEAFF. The CDR3 DNA reads as TGCGCCAGCAGCTTTACGCTCACAGGGGGTGCGGGGAACACTGAAGCTTTCTTT. The chain combines TRBV5-1 with TRBJ1-1, with TRBD1 matching 8 bases. Trimming at V came to 2 bases and at J to 1 base, leaving 13 bases not matched to a gene. Germline CDR1 SGHRS, CDR2 YFSETQ. This CDR3 has 18 amino acids.

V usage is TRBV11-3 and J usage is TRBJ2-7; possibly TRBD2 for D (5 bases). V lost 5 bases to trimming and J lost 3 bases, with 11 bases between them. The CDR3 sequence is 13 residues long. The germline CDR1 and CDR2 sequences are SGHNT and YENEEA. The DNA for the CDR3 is TGTGCCAGCAGCCCCCTTGGGAGCTACGAGCAGTACTTC. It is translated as CASSPLGSYEQYF. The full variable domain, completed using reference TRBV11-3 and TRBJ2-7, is EAGVVQSPRYKIIEKKQPVAFWCNPISGHNTLYWYLQNLGQGPELLIRYENEEAVDDSQLPKDRFSAERLKGVDSTLKIQPAELGDSAVYLCASSPLGSYEQYFGPGTRLTVT.

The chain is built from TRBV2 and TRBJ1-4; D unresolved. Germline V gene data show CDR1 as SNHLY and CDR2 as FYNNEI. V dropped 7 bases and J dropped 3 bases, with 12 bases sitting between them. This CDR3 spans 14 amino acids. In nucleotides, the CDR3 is TGTGCCAGCAAGTACAGCGGCTCTAATGAAAAACTGTTTTTT. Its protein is CASKYSGSNEKLFF.

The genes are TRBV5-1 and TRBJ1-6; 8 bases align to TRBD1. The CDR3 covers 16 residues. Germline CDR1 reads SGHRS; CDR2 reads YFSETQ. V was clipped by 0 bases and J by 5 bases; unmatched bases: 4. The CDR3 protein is CASSLDPGQDNSPLHF. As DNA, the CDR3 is TGCGCCAGCAGCTTGGACCCGGGACAGGATAATTCACCCCTCCACTTT.

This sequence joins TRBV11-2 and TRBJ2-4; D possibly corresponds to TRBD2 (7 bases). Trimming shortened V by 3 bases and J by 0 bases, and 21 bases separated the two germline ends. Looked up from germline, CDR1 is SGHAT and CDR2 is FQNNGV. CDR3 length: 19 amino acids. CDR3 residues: CASSFDPPGGPLAKNIQYF. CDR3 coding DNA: TGTGCCAGCAGCTTCGACCCCCCCGGGGGGCCACTAGCCAAAAACATTCAGTACTTC.

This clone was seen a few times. CDR3 loop: CASRRQGAGGNTIYF. DNA of the CDR3: TGTGCCAGCAGGAGGCAGGGGGCCGGTGGAAACACCATATATTTT. J is TRBJ1-3 and V is TRBV2; 8 nucleotides align to TRBD1. There are 15 residues in the CDR3. V trimming: 6 bases; J trimming: 3 bases; junction bases outside the gene matches: 7. In germline, CDR1 is SNHLY, CDR2 FYNNEI.

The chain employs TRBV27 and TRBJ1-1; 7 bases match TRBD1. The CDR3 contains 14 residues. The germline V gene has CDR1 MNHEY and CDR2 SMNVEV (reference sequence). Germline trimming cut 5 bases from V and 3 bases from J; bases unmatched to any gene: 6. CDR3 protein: CASSVNRGDTEAFF. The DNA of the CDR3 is TGTGCCAGCAGTGTAAACAGGGGTGACACTGAAGCTTTCTTT.

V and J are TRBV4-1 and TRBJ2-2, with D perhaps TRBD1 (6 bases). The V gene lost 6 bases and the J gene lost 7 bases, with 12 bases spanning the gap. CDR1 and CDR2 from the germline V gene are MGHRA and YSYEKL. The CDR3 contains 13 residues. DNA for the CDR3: TGCGCCAGCAGTCCTCAGGGGATCGGGGAGCTGTTTTTT. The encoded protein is CASSPQGIGELFF.

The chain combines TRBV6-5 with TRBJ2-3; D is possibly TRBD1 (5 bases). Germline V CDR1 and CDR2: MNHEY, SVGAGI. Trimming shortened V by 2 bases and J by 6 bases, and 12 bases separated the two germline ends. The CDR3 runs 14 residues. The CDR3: CASSYQGSGDTQYF. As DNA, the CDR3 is TGTGCCAGCAGTTACCAGGGTTCAGGGGATACGCAGTATTTT.